The subject of this entry is one T cell receptor (beta chain). What it binds is not known. This sample was included in a study of siplizumab effects on memory and regulatory T cells. Whole-study results and caveats: The mean Treg-derived percentage of mappable alloreactive CD4+ clones was 55% to 80% with siplizumab compared with 25% to 30% in controls.

Sequencing was performed with immunoSEQ multiplex PCR; in TCRdb, only in-frame clones are kept and a portion is missing. The repertoire holds about 100,000 clones, with around 92% as singletons. The clonotype was recovered from a human donor in good health. The specimen sequenced was CD4+ T cells sorted from blood.

The CDR3 DNA sequence: TGTGCCAGTAGTACCGGCGGATACTACGAGCAGTACTTC. Translating it yields CASSTGGYYEQYF. The rearrangement joins TRBV19 to TRBJ2-7; D ambiguous. The CDR3 has 13 amino acids. Germline CDR1 is LNHDA and CDR2 is SQIVND (reference sequence). The ends were cut back, 4 bases at V and 3 bases at J, with 10 bases in the middle.